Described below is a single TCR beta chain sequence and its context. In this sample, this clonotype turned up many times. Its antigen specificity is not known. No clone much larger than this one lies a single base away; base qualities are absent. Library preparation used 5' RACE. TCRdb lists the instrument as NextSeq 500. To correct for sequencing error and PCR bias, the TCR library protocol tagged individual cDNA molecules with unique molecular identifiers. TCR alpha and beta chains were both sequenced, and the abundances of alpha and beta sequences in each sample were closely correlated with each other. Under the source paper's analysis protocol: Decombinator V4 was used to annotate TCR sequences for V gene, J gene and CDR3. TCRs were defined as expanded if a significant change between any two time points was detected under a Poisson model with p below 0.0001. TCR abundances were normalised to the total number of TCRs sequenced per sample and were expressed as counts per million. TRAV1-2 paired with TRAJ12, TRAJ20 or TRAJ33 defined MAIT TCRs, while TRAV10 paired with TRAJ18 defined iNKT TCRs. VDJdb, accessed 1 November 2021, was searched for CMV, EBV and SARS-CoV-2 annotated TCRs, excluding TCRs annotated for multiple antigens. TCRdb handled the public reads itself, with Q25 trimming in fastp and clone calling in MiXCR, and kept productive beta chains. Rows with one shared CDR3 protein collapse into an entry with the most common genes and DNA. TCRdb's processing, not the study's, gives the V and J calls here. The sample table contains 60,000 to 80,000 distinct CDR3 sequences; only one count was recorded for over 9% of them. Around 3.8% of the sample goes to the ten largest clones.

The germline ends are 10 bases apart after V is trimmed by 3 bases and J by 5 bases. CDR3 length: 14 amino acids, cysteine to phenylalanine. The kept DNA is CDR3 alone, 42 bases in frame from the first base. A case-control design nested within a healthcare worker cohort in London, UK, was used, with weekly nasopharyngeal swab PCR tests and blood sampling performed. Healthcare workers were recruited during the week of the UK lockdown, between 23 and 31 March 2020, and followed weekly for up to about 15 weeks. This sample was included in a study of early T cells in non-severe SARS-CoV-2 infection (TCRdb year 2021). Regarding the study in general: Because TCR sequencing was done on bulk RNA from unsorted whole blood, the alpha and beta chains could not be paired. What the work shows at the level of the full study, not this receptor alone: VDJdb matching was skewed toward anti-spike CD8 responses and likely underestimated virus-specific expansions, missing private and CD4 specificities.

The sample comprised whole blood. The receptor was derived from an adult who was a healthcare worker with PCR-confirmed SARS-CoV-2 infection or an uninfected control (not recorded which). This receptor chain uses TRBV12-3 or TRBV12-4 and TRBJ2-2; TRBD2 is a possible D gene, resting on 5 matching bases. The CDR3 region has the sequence CASSFSSPTGELFF. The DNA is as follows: TGTGCCAGCAGTTTTTCTAGCCCAACCGGGGAGCTGTTTTTT.